This T cell receptor (beta chain) emerged from a study of CD8+ T cells in alopecia areata. Deletions cut 6 bases from V and 5 bases from J, with 7 bases between. In germline, CDR1 is DFQATT, CDR2 SNEGSKA (reference sequence). The CDR3 runs 10 residues. On this clone: Other DNA sequences of this sample code for an identical CDR3.

Extraction of RNA preceded its reverse transcription into cDNA, which served as the sequencing template. The protocol was immunoSEQ multiplex PCR, while the TCRdb copy is restricted to in-frame clones and leaves out a portion. The table shows 130,000 to 150,000 clones, with about half occurring only once. It was from PBMCs that CD4+ and CD8+ T cells were sorted. The sample here was CD4+ T cells sorted from blood, taken at week 0. The V call is TRBV20-1, the J call TRBJ2-5; TRBD2 is a possible D gene (5 bases). This receptor was taken from a human donor with alopecia areata. The CDR3 bases are TGCAGTGCCGGGGTTGAGACCCAGTACTTC. Translation gives CSAGVETQYF.